This T cell receptor (beta chain) was identified during a study of CD8 T cells in ankylosing spondylitis. This clonotype has at least ten counts. Its antigen is not known. Points from the study as a whole: Prior work had noted some motif variants in reactive arthritis blood and synovial fluid.

TCRdb reanalysed the 5' RACE reads using MiXCR and keeps one entry per CDR3 protein. The sample consists of more than 100,000 distinct CDR3 sequences, over 9.5% of them appearing once. The CDR3 is 13 amino acids. Germline V gene lookup returns CDR1 SGHTA and CDR2 FQGNSA. V shed 5 bases and J 8 bases; nucleotides not matched to a gene: 6. The chain combines TRBV7-2 with TRBJ1-2; TRBD1 aligns across 9 bases. This receptor was taken from a female donor with ankylosing spondylitis or in good health (not recorded which). The specimen sequenced was blood, either unsorted or a sorted T cell fraction (not recorded which). This CDR3 is CASSRDREWGYTF. CDR3 DNA sequence: TGTGCCAGCAGCCGGGACAGGGAATGGGGCTACACCTTC.